Each of the 14 T cell receptor beta chains below was sequenced from the same sample in a study of cytomegalovirus exposure and HLA in healthy donors. PCR used 60 Vbeta primers and 13 Jbeta primers. Clones were read by immunoSEQ multiplex PCR, and TCRdb kept only the in-frame ones, dropping some. The repertoire holds more than 85,000 clones, about 80% seen once, with approximately 2.2% in the top ten. Sequencing was carried out using PBMCs. These receptors originate from a man between 25 and 39 years old in good health and CMV-seronegative.

The J gene is TRBJ2-3, the V gene TRBV28; 9 bases fit TRBD2. The V segment lost 8 bases and the J segment 4 bases; nucleotides outside the gene matches: 4. The germline gives CDR1 MDHEN, CDR2 SYDVKM. CDR3 length: 13 residues. The CDR3 protein is CASSGGRADTQYF. The CDR3 DNA is TGTGCCAGCTCGGGCGGGAGGGCAGATACGCAGTATTTT.

This chain connects TRBV7-3 to TRBJ2-6; 7 nucleotides line up with TRBD1. V was pared by 4 bases and J by 0 bases, with 6 bases of the junction left unmatched. The CDR3 has 17 residues. The germline gives CDR1 SGHTA, CDR2 FQGTGA. CDR3: CASSSGQASSGANVLTF. DNA of the CDR3: TGTGCCAGCAGCTCCGGACAGGCGAGCTCTGGGGCCAACGTCCTGACTTTC.

The chain is built from TRBV28 and TRBJ2-1; 7 nucleotides line up with TRBD1. CDR1 is MDHEN and CDR2 is SYDVKM in the germline V gene. This CDR3 comprises 15 residues. The ends lost 6 bases at V and 0 bases at J; junction bases unmatched: 5. The CDR3 region has the DNA TGTGCCAGCAGATTGACAGGGAACTCCTACAATGAGCAGTTCTTC. It encodes CASRLTGNSYNEQFF.

The chain carries TRBV4-3 and TRBJ1-5; D remains ambiguous. The CDR3 has 13 residues. The ends were cut back, 1 base at V and 7 bases at J, with 8 bases in the middle. Per germline, CDR1 LGHNA and CDR2 YSLEER. CDR3 in amino acids: CASSQGVQQPQHF. In DNA, the CDR3 is TGCGCCAGCAGCCAAGGAGTGCAACAGCCCCAGCATTTT.

This clone occurred a few times. Because it lacks the conserved phenylalanine or tryptophan at the end, this CDR3 is likely a read error. The DNA is left out, because the CDR3 cannot be placed on it with certainty; the CDR3 is given as TCRdb lists it. This sequence joins TRBV11-2 and TRBJ1-4. Germline loops: CDR1 SGHAT, CDR2 FQNNGV. The CDR3 is 13 residues long, counting both termini. The CDR3 here is CASSLGLGAAPIS.

This clone was detected a few times. V gene TRBV4-3 combines with J gene TRBJ2-1, with D uncertain. Germline CDR1 LGHNA, CDR2 YSLEER. V lost 0 bases to trimming and J lost 6 bases, with 12 bases between them. The CDR3 is 15 amino acids. The CDR3 loop reads CASSQEFRSPNEQFF. The CDR3 DNA sequence: TGCGCCAGCAGCCAAGAGTTTAGGAGTCCCAATGAGCAGTTCTTC.

The chain joins TRBV7-8 to TRBJ2-7, with 14 bases matching TRBD2. Trimming removed 8 bases from V and 4 bases from J; junction bases left unmatched: 16. The CDR3 sequence is 18 residues long. Germline CDR1 and CDR2: SGHVS and FQNEAQ. CDR3 region: CASDPKRLGLAGEYEQYF. In DNA, the CDR3 is TGTGCCAGCGATCCTAAACGATTGGGACTAGCGGGAGAGTACGAGCAGTACTTC.

The chain couples TRBV7-2 to TRBJ1-2; D is uncertain. The CDR3 is made up of 16 amino acids. The germline gives CDR1 SGHTA, CDR2 FQGNSA. Deletions cut 1 base from V and 4 bases from J, with 16 bases between. CDR3 sequence (DNA): TGTGCCAGCAGCTTAGAGGCTGGGGAGGACCTCTATGGCTACACCTTC. Translation gives CASSLEAGEDLYGYTF.

The chain uses TRBV11-2 and TRBJ2-1, with D possibly TRBD2 on 6 matching bases. The CDR3 spans 13 residues. Germline V gives CDR1 SGHAT, CDR2 FQNNGV. Trimming cost V 9 bases and J 4 bases, with 13 bases left between them. The CDR3 nucleotides are TGTGCCAGTACCTGGGACTTTTACAATGAGCAGTTCTTC. Translated, it gives CASTWDFYNEQFF.

This sequence joins TRBV30 and TRBJ2-5; no clear D. The CDR3 extends over 12 amino acids. Germline V CDR1 and CDR2: GTSNPN, SVGIG (reference sequence). Deletions cut 4 bases from V and 5 bases from J, with 11 bases between. CDR3: CAWNVRGETQYF. The CDR3 DNA sequence: TGTGCCTGGAATGTTCGCGGTGAGACCCAGTACTTC. The complete variable domain, with remaining parts taken from reference TRBV30 and TRBJ2-5, reads SQTIHQWPATLVQPVGSPLSLECTVEGTSNPNLYWYRQAAGRGLQLLFYSVGIGQISSEVPQNLSASRPQDRQFILSSKKLLLSDSGFYLCAWNVRGETQYFGPGTRLLVL.

The chain employs TRBV30 and TRBJ1-2; 7 nucleotides line up with TRBD1. CDR3 length: 12 amino acids. The ends lost 1 base at V and 5 bases at J; junction bases unmatched: 1. Germline CDR1 and CDR2: GTSNPN and SVGIG (reference sequence). The CDR3 sequence is CAWSGGQYGYTF. The DNA of the CDR3 is TGTGCCTGGAGTGGGGGACAGTATGGCTACACCTTC.

The gene calls are TRBV5-4 and TRBJ2-3, with TRBD2 matching 7 bases. Trimming removed 4 bases from V and 3 bases from J; junction bases left unmatched: 17. The CDR3 has 18 residues. CDR1 is SGHNT and CDR2 is YYREEE in the germline V gene (reference sequence). The DNA of the CDR3 is TGTGCCAGCAGCCCTCGACTAGCTCACCCGGTCTCAACAGATACGCAGTATTTT. It yields the protein CASSPRLAHPVSTDTQYF.

The rearrangement links TRBV7-2 to TRBJ2-5, with D uncertain. The CDR3 runs to 15 residues. V dropped 3 bases and J dropped 5 bases, with 16 bases sitting between them. The germline CDR1 and CDR2 sequences are SGHTA and FQGNSA. The CDR3 here is CASSFTPQMVETQYF. Written as DNA, the CDR3 is TGTGCCAGCAGCTTTACCCCACAGATGGTGGAGACCCAGTACTTC.

With respect to this clone: The DNA is left out, because the CDR3 cannot be placed on it with certainty; the CDR3 is given as TCRdb lists it. The chain has TRBV29-1 and TRBJ2-1; the DNA was not compared with TRBD2, the D call given in the table. The CDR3 is 14 amino acids in total, end residues counted. Germline CDR1 and CDR2: SQVTM and ANQGSEA. CDR3 loop: CSVQYFAGYNEQFF.